The 21 T cell receptor beta chains in this list originate from one sample, sequenced in a study of cytomegalovirus exposure and HLA in healthy donors. Some clones are missing from TCRdb's copy, which holds only in-frame ones; the method was immunoSEQ multiplex PCR. There are tens of thousands of clones in the sample; around 90% occur only once, and 3.5% to 4% lies in the top ten. The specimen was PBMCs. The receptors derive from a woman aged 18 to 35 in good health and CMV-seropositive.

As DNA, the CDR3 is TGCAGTGCTAGTGCCCAGGGCGAGCAGTACTTC. Translation: CSASAQGEQYF. V usage is TRBV20-1 and J usage is TRBJ2-7; D might be TRBD1 (5 bases). Germline V gives CDR1 DFQATT, CDR2 SNEGSKA (reference sequence). Trimming left V 3 bases short and J 6 bases short, with 9 bases between. CDR3 length equals 11 residues.

The J gene is TRBJ2-7, the V gene TRBV29-1; 7 nucleotides agree with TRBD1. The CDR3 is made up of 12 amino acids. CDR1 and CDR2 (germline): SQVTM, ANQGSEA. The V gene end was trimmed by 7 bases and the J gene end by 1 base; junction bases not matched to a gene: 4. The CDR3 nucleotides are TGCAGCGCTACAGGGGTTTCCTACGAGCAGTACTTC. It yields the protein CSATGVSYEQYF.

This clone was recorded once. This specimen includes other DNA sequences encoding the same CDR3. The chain uses TRBV4-2 and TRBJ2-5; the match to TRBD2 covers 8 bases. CDR3 length: 14 amino acids. Unmatched junction bases numbered 1, after V lost 1 base and J lost 3 bases. In germline, CDR1 is LGHNA, CDR2 YNFKEQ. CDR3 loop: CASSQAGGKETQYF. The CDR3 nucleotides are TGTGCCAGCAGCCAAGCGGGGGGGAAAGAGACCCAGTACTTC.

The chain employs TRBV28 and TRBJ2-1; 11 nucleotides align to TRBD1. CDR1 MDHEN and CDR2 SYDVKM come from the germline V gene. Unmatched junction bases numbered 6, after V lost 6 bases and J lost 11 bases. There are 13 residues in the CDR3. In DNA form, the CDR3 reads TGTGCCAGCAGGAGGACAGGGGGCGATAAGCAGTTCTTC. Translation gives CASRRTGGDKQFF.

The V gene is TRBV4-1, the J gene TRBJ2-5, with unresolved D. Between the trimmed V and J ends, which lost 0 bases and 5 bases, there was a span of 10 bases. CDR1 and CDR2 from the germline V gene are MGHRA and YSYEKL. The CDR3 consists of 14 residues. CDR3 region: CASSQEPSRETQYF. CDR3 coding DNA: TGCGCCAGCAGCCAAGAGCCCAGCAGGGAGACCCAGTACTTC.

The chain carries TRBV7-9 and TRBJ2-3; D is ambiguous. Germline V gene lookup returns CDR1 SEHNR and CDR2 FQNEAQ (reference sequence). The CDR3 totals 16 residues. V was pared by 3 bases and J by 0 bases, with 13 bases between. In DNA form, the CDR3 reads TGTGCCAGCAGCTTGGGCCACATAACTAGCACAGATACGCAGTATTTT. The encoded protein is CASSLGHITSTDTQYF.

This sequence joins TRBV27 and TRBJ2-1; 13 nucleotides agree with TRBD2. Germline V lookup: CDR1 MNHEY, CDR2 SMNVEV (reference sequence). Trimming took 5 bases from V and 3 from J; bases not matched to a gene: 4. The CDR3 spans 16 residues. CDR3 bases: TGTGCCAGCAGTCCGGGGACTAGCGGGAACTACAATGAGCAGTTCTTC. Translation gives CASSPGTSGNYNEQFF.

The CDR3 nucleotides are TGTGCCAGCAGGGAGGCAGACTCTGGAAACACCATATATTTT. Translation: CASREADSGNTIYF. The chain joins TRBV2 to TRBJ1-3; D uncertain. V lost 6 bases and J 0 bases, leaving 9 bases between the germline ends. CDR3 length: 14 amino acids. Germline CDR1 reads SNHLY; CDR2 reads FYNNEI. Combining the CDR3 with reference TRBV2 and TRBJ1-3 gives the whole variable domain EPEVTQTPSHQVTQMGQEVILRCVPISNHLYFYWYRQILGQKVEFLVSFYNNEISEKSEIFDDQFSVERPDGSNFTLKIRSTKLEDSAMYFCASREADSGNTIYFGEGSWLTVV.

The chain couples TRBV5-5 to TRBJ2-3, with 9 positions matching TRBD1. This CDR3 spans 15 amino acids. Germline V CDR1 and CDR2: SGHKS, YYEKEE (reference sequence). The V segment lost 4 bases and the J segment 2 bases; nucleotides outside the gene matches: 5. CDR3 sequence (DNA): TGTGCCAGCAGCCTGGGGGACAGGGACACAGATACGCAGTATTTT. Its protein product is CASSLGDRDTDTQYF. Full variable domain (rest looked up from reference TRBV5-5 and TRBJ2-3): DAGVTQSPTHLIKTRGQQVTLRCSPISGHKSVSWYQQVLGQGPQFIFQYYEKEERGRGNFPDRFSARQFPNYSSELNVNALLLGDSALYLCASSLGDRDTDTQYFGPGTRLTVL.

The V gene is TRBV9, the J gene TRBJ2-1; 8 positions match TRBD1. CDR3 size: 14 residues. J was trimmed by 7 bases and V by 5 bases; bases with no gene match: 8. Germline CDR1 and CDR2: SGDLS and YYNGEE. The CDR3, as DNA: TGTGCCAGCAGTATCCAGGGGGCTGGGAATGAGCAGTTCTTC. This sequence encodes CASSIQGAGNEQFF. The full variable domain, completed using reference TRBV9 and TRBJ2-1, is DSGVTQTPKHLITATGQRVTLRCSPRSGDLSVYWYQQSLDQGLQFLIQYYNGEERAKGNILERFSAQQFPDLHSELNLSSLELGDSALYFCASSIQGAGNEQFFGPGTRLTVL.

The chain is built from TRBV4-2 and TRBJ2-1; D uncertain. The germline gives CDR1 LGHNA, CDR2 YNFKEQ. V was trimmed by 1 base and J by 8 bases, leaving 9 bases between them. This CDR3 has 13 amino acids. In nucleotides, the CDR3 is TGTGCCAGCAGCCAAGGCGAGCCCGATGAGCAGTTCTTC. It specifies CASSQGEPDEQFF.

The V and J genes are TRBV4-1 and TRBJ2-7; 7 nucleotides match TRBD2. Per the germline V gene, CDR1 is MGHRA and CDR2 is YSYEKL. J gave up 0 bases and V 0 bases, and 8 bases lay outside the gene matches. This CDR3 is 17 amino acids long. The CDR3, as DNA: TGCGCCAGCAGCCAAGACACGGCGCGGGAGATCTCCTACGAGCAGTACTTC. Translating gives CASSQDTAREISYEQYF.

This sequence joins TRBV6-5 and TRBJ2-2; unclear D gene. The germline V gene has CDR1 MNHEY and CDR2 SVGAGI. V shed 2 bases and J shed 1 base, with 11 bases lying between them. The length of the CDR3 is 16 residues. The DNA for the CDR3 is TGTGCCAGCAGTTACGTCGAAAAGAGGAACACCGGGGAGCTGTTTTTT. It translates to CASSYVEKRNTGELFF.

This chain connects TRBV27 to TRBJ2-1; D is uncertain. The CDR3 extends over 14 amino acids. The V gene's germline CDR1 is MNHEY and CDR2 SMNVEV (reference sequence). V was cut by 6 bases and J by 4 bases, with 13 bases left in between. CDR3: CASSTGGAYNEQFF. CDR3 coding DNA: TGTGCCAGCAGCACGGGTGGAGCGTACAATGAGCAGTTCTTC.

Only a few counts were recorded for this clone. This sequence joins TRBV2 and TRBJ1-1, with D possibly being TRBD1 (5 bases). The V end lost 4 bases, the J end lost 2 bases, and 8 bases lay between the germline ends. CDR3 size: 13 residues. The germline V gene has CDR1 SNHLY and CDR2 FYNNEI. The CDR3 DNA sequence: TGTGCCAGCAGTGGTAGGGGAAACACTGAAGCTTTCTTT. Translated: CASSGRGNTEAFF.

This clone came up a few times. Germline is not matched at one junction end, which may reflect a read error. The chain carries TRBV7-7 and TRBJ2-5; maybe TRBD2 (6 bases). Germline CDR1 and CDR2: SSHAT and FNYEAQ (reference sequence). The CDR3 is 13 amino acids. The DNA of the CDR3 is TGTGCTAGCAGCTTAGAGGGAGCGGGGACCCAGTACTTC. Translation gives CASSLEGAGTQYF.

This chain joins TRBV6-1 and TRBJ2-7; 8 bases are a match to TRBD2. Germline V CDR1 and CDR2: MNHNS, SASEGT. V gave up 5 bases and J gave up 5 bases; unmatched junction bases: 8. The CDR3 sequence is 14 residues long. The CDR3 sequence: CASSSSGRLDEQYF. CDR3 in DNA: TGTGCCAGCAGTTCCAGCGGGAGACTTGACGAGCAGTACTTC.

As concerns this clone: Other nucleotide sequences in the sample specify the same CDR3. V is TRBV15 and J is TRBJ2-5; D perhaps matches TRBD2 (5 bases). Trimming took 4 bases from V and 5 from J, leaving 11 bases between them. Germline loops: CDR1 LNHNV, CDR2 YYDKDF (reference sequence). This CDR3 region has 13 residues. The CDR3 region has the DNA TGTGCCACCAGCACAAGGACTGGGGAGACCCAGTACTTC. This codes for CATSTRTGETQYF.

CDR3 nucleotides: TGTGCCAGCACCGCACCACGGGACAGGGAAAACTATGGCTACACCTTC. This sequence encodes CASTAPRDRENYGYTF. The genes are TRBV6-6 and TRBJ1-2, with 9 bases lining up with TRBD1. With V trimmed by 7 bases and J by 2 bases, 11 bases remained unmatched. Germline-derived CDR1 and CDR2 are MNHNY and SVGAGI (reference sequence). The CDR3 spans 16 residues.

V and J are TRBV4-1 and TRBJ2-4, with TRBD2 identical over 10 bases. CDR3 size: 20 residues. Germline values: CDR1 MGHRA, CDR2 YSYEKL. J lost 7 bases, V lost 3 bases, and 21 bases had no gene match. CDR3 loop: CASSHKIRALAGGWMNIQYF. The CDR3 DNA is TGCGCCAGCAGCCACAAAATCCGGGCCTTAGCGGGAGGATGGATGAACATTCAGTACTTC.

The chain links TRBV18 to TRBJ2-5; 8 bases line up with TRBD2. The germline CDR1 and CDR2 sequences are KGHSH and LQKENI. The ends lost 2 bases at V and 3 bases at J; junction bases unmatched: 2. The CDR3 runs to 14 residues. CDR3 loop: CASSPTGGEETQYF. Written as DNA, the CDR3 is TGTGCCAGCTCACCAACGGGAGGGGAAGAGACCCAGTACTTC.